The 12 T cell receptor beta chains below were found in one sample sequenced in a study of blood T cell repertoires in COVID-19. Sequencing was performed with immunoSEQ multiplex PCR; in TCRdb, only in-frame clones are kept and a portion is missing. The data contain about 170,000 clones, 84% of them singletons. Sequencing was carried out using PBMCs or T cells enriched from blood (not recorded which). Every receptor here comes from a man aged 50 to 59 who had recovered from COVID-19.

V gene TRBV6-4 combines with J gene TRBJ1-3; TRBD1 agrees at 9 bases. Germline V gene lookup returns CDR1 MRHNA and CDR2 SNTAGT. This CDR3 is 19 amino acids long. Trimming cost V 6 bases and J 0 bases; bases outside gene matches: 15. CDR3 bases: TGTGCCAGCAGCCTCCGGGACAGGGAGTCCCCTACCTCTGGAAACACCATATATTTT. It is translated as CASSLRDRESPTSGNTIYF.

This clone was seen a single time. The sample contains more than one DNA sequence encoding this CDR3. This chain joins TRBV19 and TRBJ1-2; no clear D. The CDR3 has 13 amino acids. CDR1 and CDR2 from the germline V gene are LNHDA and SQIVND (reference sequence). V lost 5 bases, J lost 2 bases, and 9 bases lay in between. This CDR3 reads CASSHPGNYGYTF. DNA for the CDR3: TGTGCCAGTAGTCACCCAGGAAACTATGGCTACACCTTC. The variable domain in full, completed from reference TRBV19 and TRBJ1-2, reads DGGITQSPKYLFRKEGQNVTLSCEQNLNHDAMYWYRQDPGQGLRLIYYSQIVNDFQKGDIAEGYSVSREKKESFPLTVTSAQKNPTAFYLCASSHPGNYGYTFGSGTRLTVV.

The rearrangement uses TRBV15 and TRBJ2-7, with 10 bases lining up with TRBD1. The germline CDR1 and CDR2 sequences are LNHNV and YYDKDF (reference sequence). J was trimmed by 4 bases and V by 3 bases; bases with no gene match: 0. The CDR3 runs to 13 residues. The CDR3 here is CATSRDRGYEQYF. The DNA of the CDR3 is TGTGCCACCAGCAGGGACAGGGGGTACGAGCAGTACTTC.

The chain joins TRBV4-3 to TRBJ1-2, with TRBD1 matching 8 bases. This CDR3 contains 17 residues. With 0 bases clipped from V and 6 bases from J, the junction kept 12 bases outside the gene matches. Looked up from germline, CDR1 is LGHNA and CDR2 is YSLEER. In nucleotides, the CDR3 is TGCGCCAGCAGCCAAGACCTAGACGACAGGGGAAGTAATGGCTACACCTTC. It codes for CASSQDLDDRGSNGYTF.

This chain connects TRBV7-9 to TRBJ2-1, with D perhaps matching TRBD2 (5 bases). Germline CDR1 SEHNR, CDR2 FQNEAQ (reference sequence). This CDR3 is 11 amino acids long. The V end lost 3 bases, the J end lost 14 bases, and 11 bases lay between the germline ends. The CDR3 spells CASSFVAREFF. CDR3 sequence (DNA): TGTGCCAGCAGCTTCGTCGCGAGGGAGTTCTTC.

The chain is built from TRBV2 and TRBJ1-1; 10 bases match TRBD1. The length of the CDR3 is 14 residues. Trimming at V came to 8 bases and at J to 4 bases, leaving 7 bases not matched to a gene. CDR1 is SNHLY and CDR2 is FYNNEI in the germline V gene. The CDR3 here is CASLLRDRGTEAFF. The CDR3 DNA reads as TGTGCCAGCTTACTCCGGGACAGGGGCACTGAAGCTTTCTTT.

The rearrangement uses TRBV5-4 and TRBJ2-3; the D gene is possibly TRBD1 (6 bases). V shed 4 bases and J shed 3 bases, with 12 bases lying between them. The germline CDR1 and CDR2 sequences are SGHNT and YYREEE (reference sequence). This CDR3 is built from 14 residues. The CDR3 bases are TGTGCCAGCAGCCAGGGGTATGGGACAGATACGCAGTATTTT. Translation: CASSQGYGTDTQYF.

This chain uses TRBV4-3 with TRBJ1-1; 8 positions match TRBD1. This CDR3 region has 14 residues. V lost 6 bases to trimming and J lost 2 bases; unmatched junction nucleotides: 5. Germline assignment: CDR1 LGHNA and CDR2 YSLEER. The CDR3 is CASSTRGRNTEAFF. Written as DNA, the CDR3 is TGCGCCAGCAGTACCAGGGGGCGCAACACTGAAGCTTTCTTT.

The chain carries TRBV29-1 and TRBJ1-1; TRBD1 aligns across 9 bases. The CDR3 runs 12 residues. J gave up 1 base and V 7 bases, and 1 base lay outside the gene matches. Germline CDR1 reads SQVTM; CDR2 reads ANQGSEA. CDR3 coding DNA: TGCAGCGGGGGACAGGGGAACACTGAAGCTTTCTTT. It specifies CSGGQGNTEAFF.

The chain links TRBV5-1 to TRBJ2-1, with D maybe TRBD1 (6 bases). The CDR3 is 15 residues long. Trimming stripped 1 base from V and 4 bases from J, with 12 bases between. The germline gives CDR1 SGHRS, CDR2 YFSETQ. The CDR3 sequence: CASSLSWQGYNEQFF. CDR3 nucleotides: TGCGCCAGCAGCTTGAGTTGGCAGGGGTACAATGAGCAGTTCTTC.

The chain carries TRBV4-1 and TRBJ1-3, with TRBD1 matching 8 bases. CDR3 length: 15 residues. V was pared by 3 bases and J by 2 bases, with 3 bases of the junction left unmatched. CDR1 is MGHRA, CDR2 YSYEKL, per germline. The CDR3 nucleotides read TGCGCCAGCAGCCACAGGACAGGGCCTGGAAACACCATATATTTT. Residues: CASSHRTGPGNTIYF.

V and J are TRBV4-3 and TRBJ2-3; 11 nucleotides line up with TRBD2. This CDR3 spans 15 amino acids. Per germline, CDR1 LGHNA and CDR2 YSLEER. After removal of 4 bases from V and 4 bases from J, the junction contained 4 bases not matched to a gene. In DNA form, the CDR3 reads TGCGCCAGCAGCCCTAGCGGGGGGTCGGCAGATACGCAGTATTTT. Amino acid sequence: CASSPSGGSADTQYF.